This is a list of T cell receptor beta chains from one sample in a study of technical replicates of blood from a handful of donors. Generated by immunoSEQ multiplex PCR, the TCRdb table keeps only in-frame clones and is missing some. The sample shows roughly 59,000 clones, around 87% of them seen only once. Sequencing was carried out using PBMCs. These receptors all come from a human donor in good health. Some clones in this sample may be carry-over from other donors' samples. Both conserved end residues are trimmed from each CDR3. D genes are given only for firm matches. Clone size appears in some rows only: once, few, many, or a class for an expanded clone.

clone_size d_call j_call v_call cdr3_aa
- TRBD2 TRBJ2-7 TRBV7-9 ASSSIGLAGFYEQY
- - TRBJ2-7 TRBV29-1 SALDSLRVTQY
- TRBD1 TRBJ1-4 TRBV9 ASSGPPGTGKEKLF
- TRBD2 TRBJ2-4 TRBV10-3 AISESGEGLAKNIQY
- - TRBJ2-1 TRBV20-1 SARWGDEQF
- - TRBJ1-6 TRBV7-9 ASSLRGGQNNSPLH
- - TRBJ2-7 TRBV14 ASSLGPEQY
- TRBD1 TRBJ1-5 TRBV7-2 ASSLRQGGQPQH
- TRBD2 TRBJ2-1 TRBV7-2 ASSPFGAGGRGEQF
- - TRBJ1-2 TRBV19 ASSIPISGGYGYT
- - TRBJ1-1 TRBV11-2 ASSSQPGVAF
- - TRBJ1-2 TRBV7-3 ASSLKAGSGYT
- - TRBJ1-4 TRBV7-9 ASSLTPATNEKLF
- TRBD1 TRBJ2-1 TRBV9 ASSVVTGYHEQF
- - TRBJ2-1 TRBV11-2 ASSLVSPRDEQF
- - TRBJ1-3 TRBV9 ASSIAGGYGNTIY
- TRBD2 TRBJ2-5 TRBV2 ASSEIRAGGRETQY
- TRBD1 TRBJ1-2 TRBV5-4 ASSLVGTDGYT
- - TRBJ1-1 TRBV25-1 ASSKYMNTEAF
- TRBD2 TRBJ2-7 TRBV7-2 ASSLAGSGSFYEQY
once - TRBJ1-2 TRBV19 ASSQGMGYGYT
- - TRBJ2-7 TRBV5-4 ASSRGGQTSYEQY
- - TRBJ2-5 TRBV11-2 ASSPDQETQY
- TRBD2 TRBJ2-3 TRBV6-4 ASSEIAGAPDTQY
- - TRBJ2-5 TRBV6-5 ASSAGTSLRETQY
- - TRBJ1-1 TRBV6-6 ASSYSYGEAF
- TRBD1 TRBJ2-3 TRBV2 ASSGTGGADTQY
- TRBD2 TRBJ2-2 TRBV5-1 ASSLWLRTSGTGELF
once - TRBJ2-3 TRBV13 ASSLLGQRRTDTQY
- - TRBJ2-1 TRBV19 ATGRWGGVNEQF
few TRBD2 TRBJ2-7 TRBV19 ASRPDSGVSEQY
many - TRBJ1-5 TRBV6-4 ASSEAANQPQH
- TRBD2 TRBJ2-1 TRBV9 ASTGAGDEQF